Presented here are 14 T cell receptor beta chains from one specimen sequenced in a study of CD8 T cells in ankylosing spondylitis (dated by TCRdb to between 2016 and 2019). Libraries were made using 5' RACE. These reads were obtained on an Illumina HiSeq 2500. In-frame beta chains were kept once TCRdb had trimmed the public reads at Q25 with fastp and called clones with MiXCR. Every CDR3 protein is listed once, alongside the most common genes and DNA of its rows. This sample comprises roughly 250,000 distinct CDR3 sequences, roughly 8.6% of them detected only once. 6.8% of the sample is taken by the ten largest. What was sequenced was blood, either unsorted or a sorted T cell fraction (not recorded which). The receptors derive from a male donor with ankylosing spondylitis or in good health (not recorded which).

V gene TRBV2 combines with J gene TRBJ1-6; possibly TRBD1 for D (6 bases). In germline, CDR1 is SNHLY, CDR2 FYNNEI. The CDR3 consists of 19 residues. The CDR3 spells CTIRVRYQGPSSYNSPLHF. DNA for the CDR3: TGTACCATCAGGGTCCGATACCAGGGGCCGAGCTCCTATAATTCACCCCTCCACTTT. The full variable domain, with the rest looked up from reference TRBV2 and TRBJ1-6, is EPEVTQTPSHQVTQMGQEVILRCVPISNHLYFYWYRQILGQKVEFLVSFYNNEISEKSEIFDDQFSVERPDGSNFTLKIRSTKLEDSAMYFCTIRVRYQGPSSYNSPLHFGNGTRLTVT.

This clonotype appeared many times. This rearrangement joins TRBV20-1 to TRBJ2-3; 10 nucleotides agree with TRBD2. The ends lost 5 bases at V and 1 base at J; junction bases unmatched: 3. CDR3 length: 14 residues. CDR1 and CDR2 from the germline V gene are DFQATT and SNEGSKA (reference sequence). CDR3 nucleotide sequence: TGCAGTGCTCCAGCGGGGGGGCGCACAGATACGCAGTATTTT. Its translation is CSAPAGGRTDTQYF.

The sample holds many counts of this clonotype. The DNA for the CDR3 is TGTGCCAGCATCCCGAGGAGGCGTCAGACATACGAGCAGTACTTC. Translating it yields CASIPRRRQTYEQYF. The chain employs TRBV6-1 and TRBJ2-7; D is possibly TRBD2 (5 bases). Germline V CDR1 and CDR2: MNHNS, SASEGT. CDR3 size: 15 residues. The germline V and J ends were trimmed by 7 bases and 4 bases, with 20 bases remaining between them.

This clonotype was seen ten or more times. This chain links TRBV6-2 or TRBV6-3 with TRBJ2-2, with a possible D match to TRBD2 (5 bases). The CDR3 contains 16 residues. V was shortened by 10 bases and J by 6 bases, with 24 bases between the two germline ends. Germline CDR1 is MNHEY and CDR2 is SVGEGT. CDR3 residues: CATLRGQTLVAGELFF. In DNA, the CDR3 is TGTGCCACTCTCCGGGGTCAAACCCTTGTGGCCGGGGAGCTGTTTTTT.

This clonotype appeared many times. The genes are TRBV2 and TRBJ1-5; tentatively, D is TRBD1 (6 bases). V was clipped by 7 bases and J by 7 bases, with 20 bases between them. The CDR3 is 15 amino acids. Germline CDR1 SNHLY, CDR2 FYNNEI. In nucleotides, the CDR3 is TGTGCCAGCACCTTGTATGGGGCAGGGGCGCAGCCCCAGCATTTT. It yields the protein CASTLYGAGAQPQHF.

This clonotype appeared many times. The chain combines TRBV5-1 with TRBJ1-1; TRBD1 agrees at 7 bases. Germline lookup yields CDR1 SGHRS and CDR2 YFSETQ. The J segment lost 5 bases and the V segment lost 4 bases, leaving 8 bases of the junction unmatched. The CDR3 covers 14 residues. CDR3 residues: CASSAQQGLTEAFF. The DNA for the CDR3 is TGCGCCAGCAGCGCCCAACAGGGGCTGACTGAAGCTTTCTTT.

This chain joins TRBV7-9 and TRBJ1-1; tentative D call: TRBD1 (6 bases). CDR1 and CDR2 (germline): SEHNR, FQNEAQ (reference sequence). V was pared by 5 bases and J by 1 base, with 14 bases between. CDR3 length: 15 residues. CDR3 DNA sequence: TGTGCCAGCAGCCGGACAGCGGGTGCGAACACTGAAGCTTTCTTT. This sequence encodes CASSRTAGANTEAFF.

The CDR3 loop is CASSPGTSGFGAFF. The DNA for the CDR3 is TGCGCCAGCAGCCCCGGGACTAGCGGCTTTGGGGCGTTCTTC. The chain joins TRBV4-1 to TRBJ2-1; 11 bases are shared with TRBD2. Germline CDR1 MGHRA, CDR2 YSYEKL. The CDR3 consists of 14 residues. With V trimmed by 4 bases and J by 15 bases, 11 bases remained unmatched.

About this clonotype itself: With a much larger clone just one base away, this may be a read error. The V call is TRBV28, the J call TRBJ2-7; a possible D gene is TRBD1 (5 bases). Germline V CDR1 and CDR2: MDHEN, SYDVKM. CDR3 length equals 14 residues. Here the CDR3 reads CASSTTGSYYEQCF. The CDR3 nucleotides read TGTGCCAGCAGTACAACAGGCAGTTACTACGAGCAGTGCTTC.

This clonotype was detected many times. This sequence joins TRBV20-1 and TRBJ2-7, with D possibly being TRBD2 (6 bases). Germline CDR1 DFQATT, CDR2 SNEGSKA (reference sequence). The CDR3 has 14 residues. The V and J ends lost 3 bases and 0 bases respectively, with 12 bases between them. As DNA, the CDR3 is TGCAGTGCTAGGGAACGGAGGGCCTCCTACGAGCAGTACTTC. As protein: CSARERRASYEQYF.

At least ten counts were recorded for this clonotype. V usage is TRBV6-1 and J usage is TRBJ2-1, with D possibly TRBD2 on 6 matching bases. Germline CDR1 and CDR2: MNHNS and SASEGT. CDR3 length: 19 residues. The V and J ends lost 0 bases and 4 bases respectively, with 22 bases between them. CDR3 nucleotide sequence: TGTGCCAGCAGTGAAGCACTAACAGGCGGAAGGACTATGTACAATGAGCAGTTCTTC. It yields the protein CASSEALTGGRTMYNEQFF.

CDR3 sequence reads: CALRAPRAGTQYF. In DNA form, the CDR3 reads TGTGCCCTTCGGGCCCCTCGGGCTGGGACCCAGTACTTC. V and J are TRBV30 and TRBJ2-5, with unresolved D. Trimming cost V 8 bases and J 7 bases, with 20 bases left between them. In germline, CDR1 is GTSNPN, CDR2 SVGIG (reference sequence). The length of the CDR3 is 13 residues.

The sample holds many counts of this clonotype. Written as DNA, the CDR3 is TGCGCCAGCAGCTTCGGCGGGGGAGGGCAGCCCCAGCATTTT. Its translation: CASSFGGGGQPQHF. V usage is TRBV5-1 and J usage is TRBJ1-5, with D possibly matching TRBD1 (5 bases). From germline, CDR1 is SGHRS and CDR2 YFSETQ. CDR3 length: 14 residues. Trimming cost V 2 bases and J 7 bases, with 13 bases left between them.

This clonotype appeared many times. V and J are TRBV6-2 or TRBV6-3 and TRBJ2-7, with D possibly TRBD2 on 5 matching bases. CDR1 is MNHEY and CDR2 is SVGEGT in the germline V gene. The CDR3 totals 15 residues. V gave up 5 bases and J gave up 3 bases, with 17 bases separating them. This CDR3 reads CASSPTGVGNYEQYF. The DNA for the CDR3 is TGTGCCAGCAGTCCCACCGGGGTAGGGAACTACGAGCAGTACTTC.